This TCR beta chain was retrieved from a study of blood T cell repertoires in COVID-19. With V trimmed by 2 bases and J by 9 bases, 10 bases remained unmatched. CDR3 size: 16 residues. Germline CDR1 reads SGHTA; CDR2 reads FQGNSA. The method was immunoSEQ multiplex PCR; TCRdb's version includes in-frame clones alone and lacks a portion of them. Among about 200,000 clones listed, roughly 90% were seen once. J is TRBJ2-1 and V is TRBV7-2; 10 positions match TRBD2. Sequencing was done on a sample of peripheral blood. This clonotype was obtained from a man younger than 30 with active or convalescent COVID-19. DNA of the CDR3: TGTGCCAGCAGCTTATCAGTGGCTAGCGGGAGTGGTGAGCAGTTCTTC. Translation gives CASSLSVASGSGEQFF.